What follows are 16 T cell receptor beta chains derived from one specimen sequenced in a study of control samples from healthy donors and cancer patients. Assay used: immunoSEQ multiplex PCR; TCRdb lists only in-frame clones, some missing. The sample has some 130,000 clones, roughly 90% seen once; the top ten hold approximately 11%. Source material: blood. These receptors came from a man aged 25-45 years in good health.

This rearrangement joins TRBV27 to TRBJ1-2, with D unresolved. V was shortened by 5 bases and J by 6 bases, with 13 bases between the two germline ends. The length of the CDR3 is 13 residues. CDR1 and CDR2 from the germline V gene are MNHEY and SMNVEV (reference sequence). The CDR3 here is CASSLNSYNGYTF. The CDR3 DNA follows: TGTGCCAGCAGTCTCAACAGTTACAATGGCTACACCTTC.

This chain connects TRBV5-6 to TRBJ2-7; possible D gene TRBD1, 6 bases. Trimming left V 1 base short and J 0 bases short, with 8 bases between. Germline V gives CDR1 SGHDT, CDR2 YYEEEE. This CDR3 spans 14 amino acids. CDR3 loop: CASSLLGGSYEQYF. CDR3 DNA: TGTGCCAGCAGCTTGTTAGGGGGCTCCTACGAGCAGTACTTC.

This rearrangement joins TRBV9 to TRBJ1-4, with D possibly TRBD1 on 6 matching bases. The germline V gene encodes CDR1 SGDLS and CDR2 YYNGEE. The V gene lost 2 bases and the J gene lost 8 bases, with 13 bases spanning the gap. This CDR3 spans 14 amino acids. CDR3 sequence: CASSVYGGREKLFF. The CDR3 DNA follows: TGTGCCAGCAGCGTTTATGGGGGCCGAGAAAAACTGTTTTTT. Full variable domain (missing parts from reference TRBV9 and TRBJ1-4): DSGVTQTPKHLITATGQRVTLRCSPRSGDLSVYWYQQSLDQGLQFLIQYYNGEERAKGNILERFSAQQFPDLHSELNLSSLELGDSALYFCASSVYGGREKLFFGSGTQLSVL.

The chain couples TRBV2 to TRBJ2-2; 10 positions match TRBD2. The germline V gene has CDR1 SNHLY and CDR2 FYNNEI. V trimming: 4 bases; J trimming: 2 bases; junction bases outside the gene matches: 4. CDR3 length: 16 amino acids. In nucleotides, the CDR3 is TGTGCCAGCAGTGCTTCTAGCGGGAGTAACACCGGGGAGCTGTTTTTT. Translating gives CASSASSGSNTGELFF.

CDR3 sequence reads: CASSPPGAYEQYF. CDR3 DNA sequence: TGTGCCAGCAGCCCGCCAGGCGCCTACGAGCAGTACTTC. The rearrangement links TRBV7-9 to TRBJ2-7, with unresolved D. This CDR3 spans 13 amino acids. The germline V and J ends were trimmed by 5 bases and 2 bases, with 10 bases remaining between them. Germline values: CDR1 SEHNR, CDR2 FQNEAQ (reference sequence).

The rearrangement uses TRBV5-6 and TRBJ2-1; 7 bases are shared with TRBD1. J lost 12 bases, V lost 1 base, and 4 bases had no gene match. The CDR3 has 12 residues. The germline gives CDR1 SGHDT, CDR2 YYEEEE. The CDR3 sequence is CASSLLGQTQFF. CDR3 in DNA: TGTGCCAGCAGCTTGTTGGGACAGACGCAGTTCTTC.

The V call is TRBV7-2, the J call TRBJ2-3; TRBD2 agrees at 10 bases. J lost 4 bases, V lost 2 bases, and 6 bases had no gene match. The germline gives CDR1 SGHTA, CDR2 FQGNSA. This CDR3 contains 16 residues. Written as DNA, the CDR3 is TGTGCCAGCAGCTTAAGTAGCGGGAGGAGGGCAGATACGCAGTATTTT. This gives the protein CASSLSSGRRADTQYF.

This chain uses TRBV7-2 with TRBJ1-2, with unresolved D. V lost 3 bases to trimming and J lost 1 base, with 6 bases between them. Germline V lookup: CDR1 SGHTA, CDR2 FQGNSA. The length of the CDR3 is 13 residues. CDR3 in DNA: TGTGCCAGCAGCTTTGGAAGTAACTATGGCTACACCTTC. Its protein is CASSFGSNYGYTF.

The chain is built from TRBV4-3 and TRBJ1-4, with D unresolved. Germline V gene data show CDR1 as LGHNA and CDR2 as YSLEER. CDR3 length: 14 residues. V dropped 4 bases and J dropped 5 bases, with 11 bases sitting between them. The CDR3 here is CASSRRTANEKLFF. In DNA, the CDR3 is TGCGCCAGCAGCCGCAGGACCGCGAATGAAAAACTGTTTTTT.

J is TRBJ2-1 and V is TRBV5-5; 8 nucleotides match TRBD2. Germline V lookup: CDR1 SGHKS, CDR2 YYEKEE (reference sequence). The V gene end was trimmed by 4 bases and the J gene end by 8 bases; junction bases not matched to a gene: 11. The CDR3 is 15 residues long. CDR3 nucleotides: TGTGCCAGCAGCCCCAGACTAGCGTCGGTCTATGAGCAGTTCTTC. Encoded protein: CASSPRLASVYEQFF.

Of note for this clone: The junction departs from the called germline gene at one end, perhaps through a read error. The V gene is TRBV7-9, the J gene TRBJ2-5, with TRBD1 matching 9 bases. Germline CDR1 and CDR2: SEHNR and FQNEAQ (reference sequence). The CDR3 is 15 residues long. CDR3 residues: CAGSRPGQGAETQYF. The CDR3 DNA sequence: TGTGCCGGCAGTCGGCCGGGACAGGGAGCAGAGACCCAGTACTTC.

The rearrangement joins TRBV7-3 to TRBJ2-1, with 7 bases identical to TRBD2. CDR3 size: 17 residues. The V segment lost 0 bases and the J segment 3 bases; nucleotides outside the gene matches: 8. Germline V gene sequence: CDR1 SGHTA, CDR2 FQGTGA. The CDR3 spells CASSLTASGNLYNEQFF. Here the CDR3 DNA reads TGTGCCAGCAGCTTAACGGCTAGCGGCAACCTCTACAATGAGCAGTTCTTC. The entire variable domain, with the rest obtained from reference TRBV7-3 and TRBJ2-1, is as follows: GAGVSQTPSNKVTEKGKYVELRCDPISGHTALYWYRQSLGQGPEFLIYFQGTGAADDSGLPNDRFFAVRPEGSVSTLKIQRTERGDSAVYLCASSLTASGNLYNEQFFGPGTRLTVL.

The chain carries TRBV4-3 and TRBJ2-2, with D unclear. Trimming pared 0 bases from V and 6 bases from J, leaving 14 bases between. Germline V gives CDR1 LGHNA, CDR2 YSLEER. The CDR3 has 16 residues. CDR3 protein: CASSQDPGGSPGELFF. DNA of the CDR3: TGCGCCAGCAGCCAAGATCCTGGCGGTAGCCCCGGGGAGCTGTTTTTT.

The chain links TRBV28 to TRBJ1-4, with no clear D. CDR1 MDHEN and CDR2 SYDVKM come from the germline V gene. The V end was cut by 3 bases, the J end by 4 bases, with 9 bases between. The CDR3 consists of 14 residues. The CDR3: CASSLLSVNEKLFF. DNA for the CDR3: TGTGCCAGCAGTTTGTTGAGCGTTAATGAAAAACTGTTTTTT.

V is TRBV6-5 and J is TRBJ2-7, with D unclear. V was pared by 6 bases and J by 2 bases, with 11 bases between. The germline V gene encodes CDR1 MNHEY and CDR2 SVGAGI. This CDR3 is built from 13 residues. The CDR3 here is CASRKTSAYEQYF. CDR3 nucleotide sequence: TGTGCCAGCAGAAAGACCTCCGCCTACGAGCAGTACTTC.

V and J are TRBV5-1 and TRBJ2-1; possible D gene TRBD2, 6 bases. Germline loops: CDR1 SGHRS, CDR2 YFSETQ. The CDR3 is 13 residues long. Deletions cut 3 bases from V and 10 bases from J, with 14 bases between. The CDR3 loop reads CASSSGLPGEQFF. The CDR3 DNA reads TGCGCCAGCAGCTCGGGACTCCCGGGGGAGCAGTTCTTC.